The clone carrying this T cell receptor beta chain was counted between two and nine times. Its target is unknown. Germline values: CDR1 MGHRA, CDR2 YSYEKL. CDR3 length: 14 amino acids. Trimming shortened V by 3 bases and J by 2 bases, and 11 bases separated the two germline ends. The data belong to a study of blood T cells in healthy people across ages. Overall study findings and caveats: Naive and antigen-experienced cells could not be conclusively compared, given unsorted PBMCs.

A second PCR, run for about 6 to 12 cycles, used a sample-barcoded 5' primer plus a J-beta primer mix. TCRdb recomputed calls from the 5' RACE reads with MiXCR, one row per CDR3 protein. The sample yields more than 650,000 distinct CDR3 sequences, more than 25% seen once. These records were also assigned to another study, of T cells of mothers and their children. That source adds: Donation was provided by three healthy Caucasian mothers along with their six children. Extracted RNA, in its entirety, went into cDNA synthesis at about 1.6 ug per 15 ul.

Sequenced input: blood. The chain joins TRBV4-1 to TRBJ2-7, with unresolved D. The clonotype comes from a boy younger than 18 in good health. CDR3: CASSQSDLAYEQYF. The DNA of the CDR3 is TGCGCCAGCAGCCAGTCGGACCTTGCCTACGAGCAGTACTTC.